This TCR beta chain was retrieved from a study of tumor and adjacent non-tumor tissue in lung cancer. On the study more broadly: On average, productive TCRbeta reads reached some 4.4 million per sample. Overall study results and limits: Significantly higher TCR diversity was found in tumor than normal lung. Tumor TCR diversity, when higher, was linked to shorter survival.

No cell sorting was done before RNA was extracted from the tissue. This non-tumor lung sample came from over 3 cm beyond the tumor edge. The germline V gene has CDR1 LGHNA and CDR2 YNFKEQ. The CDR3 length is 13 residues. To note about this clonotype: The target antigen is unknown. The CDR3 end shows no conserved phenylalanine or tryptophan, and so a read error is likely.

TCRbeta libraries were built with three rounds of nested PCR, modified from ARM-PCR. TCRdb reprocessed the multiplex PCR reads via MiXCR and lists one record per CDR3 protein. The table lists roughly 48,000 distinct CDR3 sequences, roughly 60% of them singletons. Sequenced: distant non-tumor lung tissue. This TCR came from a woman in her 70s with non-small cell lung cancer. This rearrangement joins TRBV4-2 to TRBJ2-1; tentative D call: TRBD1 (6 bases). The CDR3 DNA is TGTGCCAGCAGCTTGGCATGGGACAATGGGCAGTTCTCC. Translating gives CASSLAWDNGQFS.